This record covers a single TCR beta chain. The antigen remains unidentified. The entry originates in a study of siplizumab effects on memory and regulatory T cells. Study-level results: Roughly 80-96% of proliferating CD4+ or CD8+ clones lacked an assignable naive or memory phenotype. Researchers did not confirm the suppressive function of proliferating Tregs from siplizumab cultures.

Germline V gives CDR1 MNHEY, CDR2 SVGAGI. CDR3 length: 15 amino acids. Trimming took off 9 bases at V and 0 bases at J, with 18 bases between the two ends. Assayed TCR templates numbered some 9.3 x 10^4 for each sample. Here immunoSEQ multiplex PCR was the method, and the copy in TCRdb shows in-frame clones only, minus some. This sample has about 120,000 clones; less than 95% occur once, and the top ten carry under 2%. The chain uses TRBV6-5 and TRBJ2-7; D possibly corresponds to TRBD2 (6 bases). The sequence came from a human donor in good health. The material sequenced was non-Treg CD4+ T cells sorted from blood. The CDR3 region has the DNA TGTGCCAGTGCAGTTTCGGGACTTCGCTCCTACGAGCAGTACTTC. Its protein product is CASAVSGLRSYEQYF.